This TCR beta chain originates from a study of Ad26.COV2.S vaccination and SARS-CoV-2 variants. As for the study in general: Each vaccinee took Ad26.COV2.S intramuscularly, once or twice 56 days apart. Study results and caveats: Spike-specific responses of CD8+ and CD4+ T cells were reported to display substantial breadth after vaccination. Total T cell responses were possibly underestimated by TCR breadth and depth analyses.

CDR1 is SNHLY and CDR2 is FYNNEI in the germline V gene. The CDR3 runs to 16 residues. After removal of 6 bases from V and 0 bases from J, the junction contained 7 bases not matched to a gene. This clone was seen more than once but under ten times. Its target is not known. The treatment is: roughly 20 received Ad26.COV2.S at low or high dose, single or two shots; about five received placebo; per-sample allocation not given. Collection of the samples took place on day 63 after the first injection of vaccine or placebo. This vaccine is an Ad26 vector that expresses the Wuhan-strain SARS-CoV-2 spike. Using immunoSEQ multiplex PCR, the repertoire was profiled, and TCRdb retains in-frame clones only, with some absent. The sample shows 250,000 to 300,000 clones, approximately 87% of them seen only once.

This chain joins TRBV2 and TRBJ1-3; 8 bases match TRBD1. Material: peripheral blood, obtained in a trial of Ad26.COV2.S vaccine versus placebo. The receptor comes from a person aged 18-65 years who received the Ad26.COV2.S COVID-19 vaccine or a placebo. CDR3 nucleotides: TGTGCCAGCAGCGCCGGACAGGGAAACTCTGGAAACACCATATATTTT. Protein product: CASSAGQGNSGNTIYF.